The 19 T cell receptor beta chains in this list originate from one sample, sequenced in a study of blood T cell repertoires in COVID-19. Clones were sequenced by immunoSEQ multiplex PCR, and TCRdb holds only the in-frame ones, with some missing. The sample holds about 69,000 clones; less than 85% are singletons and the top ten take about 14%. Sequenced sample: peripheral blood. The receptors shown here come from a man aged 50 to 60 with COVID-19, enrolled during active disease.

The chain links TRBV19 to TRBJ2-6; D remains ambiguous. V was pared by 1 base and J by 0 bases, with 7 bases between. The length of the CDR3 is 16 residues. In germline, CDR1 is LNHDA, CDR2 SQIVND (reference sequence). The CDR3 loop is CASSIVTRSGANVLTF. Here the CDR3 DNA reads TGTGCCAGTAGTATAGTGACTCGCTCTGGGGCCAACGTCCTGACTTTC.

The V and J genes are TRBV3-1 (or the pseudogene TRBV3-2) and TRBJ1-2; D may be TRBD1 (6 bases). V dropped 1 base and J dropped 6 bases, with 12 bases sitting between them. Per germline, CDR1 LGHDT and CDR2 YNNKEL (reference sequence). The CDR3 extends over 14 amino acids. Here the CDR3 reads CASSQVTGGDGYTF. The CDR3 DNA follows: TGTGCCAGCAGCCAAGTCACGGGGGGCGATGGCTACACCTTC.

V usage is TRBV6-6 and J usage is TRBJ1-1; D remains ambiguous. This CDR3 contains 14 residues. The germline gives CDR1 MNHNY, CDR2 SVGAGI (reference sequence). The germline V and J ends were trimmed by 0 bases and 7 bases, with 12 bases remaining between them. The CDR3 sequence is CASSYSAAVGEAFF. In DNA form, the CDR3 reads TGTGCCAGCAGTTACTCAGCGGCCGTCGGTGAAGCTTTCTTT.

The rearrangement joins TRBV7-9 to TRBJ2-5; D possibly corresponds to TRBD2 (6 bases). The CDR3 has 15 residues. Germline V gene lookup returns CDR1 SEHNR and CDR2 FQNEAQ (reference sequence). V lost 0 bases and J 0 bases, leaving 8 bases between the germline ends. In nucleotides, the CDR3 is TGTGCCAGCAGCTTAGCCGGCGGGAACCAAGAGACCCAGTACTTC. Protein: CASSLAGGNQETQYF.

The V gene is TRBV7-9, the J gene TRBJ2-7; 9 bases are shared with TRBD1. This CDR3 region has 14 residues. Germline CDR1 SEHNR, CDR2 FQNEAQ (reference sequence). V lost 5 bases to trimming and J lost 5 bases; unmatched junction nucleotides: 7. CDR3 in amino acids: CASSPGDRVHEQYF. Here the CDR3 DNA reads TGTGCCAGCAGCCCGGGGGACAGGGTTCACGAGCAGTACTTC.

The chain has TRBV11-2 and TRBJ1-3; 7 bases fit TRBD1. The junction had 9 bases not matched to a gene; V was cut back by 5 bases and J by 8 bases. In germline, CDR1 is SGHAT, CDR2 FQNNGV. The CDR3 covers 14 residues. CDR3 coding DNA: TGTGCCAGCAGCCTCGAGGGGGCGCGGGACACCATATATTTT. Encoded protein: CASSLEGARDTIYF. Complete variable domain (other parts from reference TRBV11-2 and TRBJ1-3): EAGVAQSPRYKIIEKRQSVAFWCNPISGHATLYWYQQILGQGPKLLIQFQNNGVVDDSQLPKDRFSAERLKGVDSTLKIQPAKLEDSAVYLCASSLEGARDTIYFGEGSWLTVV.

The chain links TRBV6-5 to TRBJ1-2; 7 bases align to TRBD1. Germline V gene lookup returns CDR1 MNHEY and CDR2 SVGAGI. CDR3 size: 13 residues. The V gene end was trimmed by 6 bases and the J gene end by 2 bases; junction bases not matched to a gene: 3. CDR3 region: CASSLQGNYGYTF. The CDR3 DNA is TGTGCCAGCAGCCTACAGGGGAACTATGGCTACACCTTC.

The V call is TRBV15, the J call TRBJ2-3, with 12 bases aligning to TRBD2. CDR3 length: 15 residues. Germline loops: CDR1 LNHNV, CDR2 YYDKDF (reference sequence). Trimming removed 8 bases from V and 4 bases from J; junction bases left unmatched: 7. The CDR3 sequence is CATGAGLAGPDTQYF. The CDR3 DNA follows: TGTGCCACCGGGGCTGGACTAGCGGGACCAGATACGCAGTATTTT.

This chain uses TRBV6-5 with TRBJ2-7; 8 positions match TRBD1. The CDR3 has 14 amino acids. From germline, CDR1 is MNHEY and CDR2 SVGAGI. With V trimmed by 4 bases and J by 1 base, 3 bases remained unmatched. This CDR3 reads CASSSGTGSYEQYF. The DNA for the CDR3 is TGTGCCAGCAGTTCGGGGACAGGATCCTACGAGCAGTACTTC.

The CDR3 is CATSREGSNTEAFF. The CDR3, as DNA: TGTGCCACCAGCAGGGAGGGGTCGAACACTGAAGCTTTCTTT. V usage is TRBV15 and J usage is TRBJ1-1, with a tentative D call TRBD1 (5 bases). V lost 3 bases and J lost 1, with 9 bases in between. This CDR3 is 14 amino acids long. In germline, CDR1 is LNHNV, CDR2 YYDKDF (reference sequence).

The V and J genes are TRBV5-4 and TRBJ2-1; TRBD2 matches at 10 bases. From germline, CDR1 is SGHNT and CDR2 YYREEE (reference sequence). The CDR3 contains 18 residues. J gave up 1 base and V 0 bases, and 7 bases lay outside the gene matches. The CDR3 bases are TGTGCCAGCAGCTTGGGTGGTAGCGGGGGGATTTCCTACAATGAGCAGTTCTTC. It is translated as CASSLGGSGGISYNEQFF.

The chain carries TRBV21-1 and TRBJ1-3. TRBV21-1 is termed a pseudogene. The CDR3 sequence is 18 residues long. The CDR3: CASSKKLIANFSGNTIYF. The CDR3 DNA is TGTGCCAGCAGCAAAAAATTGATAGCAAACTTCTCTGGAAACACCATATATTTT.

This clone was observed a handful of times. The chain uses TRBV10-3 and TRBJ1-2, with no clear D. The V and J ends lost 4 bases and 5 bases respectively, with 11 bases between them. Germline CDR1 reads ENHRY; CDR2 reads SYGVKD. The CDR3 contains 13 residues. The DNA of the CDR3 is TGTGCCATCAGTGGGAGTGAGGAATATGGCTACACCTTC. Protein product: CAISGSEEYGYTF.

This CDR3 is CAWSTTQGSGNTIYF. CDR3 nucleotide sequence: TGTGCCTGGAGTACAACACAGGGCTCTGGAAACACCATATATTTT. The chain is built from TRBV30 and TRBJ1-3; weak D call: TRBD1 (6 bases). V lost 2 bases and J 0 bases, leaving 11 bases between the germline ends. The CDR3 totals 15 residues. The germline V gene encodes CDR1 GTSNPN and CDR2 SVGIG (reference sequence).

As concerns this clone: The sample holds other DNA sequences that translate to the same CDR3. The chain employs TRBV5-1 and TRBJ2-7, with D unclear. The V gene lost 1 base and the J gene lost 1 base, with 6 bases spanning the gap. CDR1 and CDR2 from the germline V gene are SGHRS and YFSETQ. This CDR3 has 13 residues. CDR3 in DNA: TGCGCCAGCAGCTTGACACCTTCCTACGAGCAGTACTTC. Its translation is CASSLTPSYEQYF.

The CDR3 DNA reads TGTGCCAGCAGCAAGAGTCCCGGGACAGGGGGCTGCAATCAGCCCCAGCATTTT. It yields the protein CASSKSPGTGGCNQPQHF. The J gene is TRBJ1-5, the V gene TRBV21-1; no check of the table's D call, TRBD1, against the DNA was made. TRBV21-1 is recorded as a pseudogene. The CDR3 contains 18 residues.

V is TRBV3-1 (or the pseudogene TRBV3-2) and J is TRBJ2-6; 7 nucleotides align to TRBD1. Germline lookup yields CDR1 LGHDT and CDR2 YNNKEL (reference sequence). The ends lost 5 bases at V and 2 bases at J; junction bases unmatched: 15. The CDR3 is 19 residues long. The CDR3 sequence is CASSESYRGFLAGANVLTF. DNA of the CDR3: TGTGCCAGCAGCGAGTCCTACAGGGGTTTCTTAGCTGGGGCCAACGTCCTGACTTTC.

The table lists this clone with a few counts. One junction end disagrees with the germline gene, perhaps due to a read error. The genes are TRBV2 and TRBJ1-1; 10 bases map to TRBD1. The length of the CDR3 is 14 residues. Germline CDR1 reads SNHLY; CDR2 reads FYNNEI. CDR3 in amino acids: CASSEGTGDTEAFF. CDR3 sequence (DNA): TGTGCCAGCAGCGAAGGGACAGGGGACACTGAAGCTTTCTTT.

This chain connects TRBV9 to TRBJ1-2, with TRBD1 matching over 9 bases. The trim removed 0 bases at V and 5 bases at J, leaving 8 bases unmatched. This CDR3 spans 16 amino acids. Looked up from germline, CDR1 is SGDLS and CDR2 is YYNGEE. The CDR3, as DNA: TGTGCCAGCAGCGTAGCCTTACAGGGGGCAGAGTATGGCTACACCTTC. The encoded protein is CASSVALQGAEYGYTF.